The rows below give T cell receptor beta chains drawn from one sample of a study of blood T cell repertoires in COVID-19. Method: immunoSEQ multiplex PCR; TCRdb's copy keeps in-frame clones and lacks some. Of 150,000 to 200,000 clones listed, approximately 87% were seen once; the top ten hold around 2.6%. The sequencing input was peripheral blood. Every receptor here comes from a middle-aged man with active or convalescent COVID-19. Each CDR3 is given with its conserved first and last residue. The order of the fields is J gene, V gene, clone size, D gene, CDR3 DNA, CDR3 protein. The D gene is left open where the match is weak. Rows may omit the clone size; those that give it use once, few, many or a size class.

j_gene: TRBJ2-5
v_gene: TRBV5-1
abundance: .
d_gene: TRBD1
CDR3nt: TGCGCCAGCAGCCATCTTGACAGGGCGGTTGAGACCCAGTACTTC
CDR3aa: CASSHLDRAVETQYF

j_gene: TRBJ2-3
v_gene: TRBV4-3
abundance: .
d_gene: TRBD1
CDR3nt: TGCGCCAGCAGCCCGGACAGGGGTGGCGCAGATACGCAGTATTTT
CDR3aa: CASSPDRGGADTQYF

j_gene: TRBJ1-1
v_gene: TRBV6-4
abundance: .
d_gene: .
CDR3nt: TGTGCCAGCAGCGCAGGGGATTCCACTGAAGCTTTCTTT
CDR3aa: CASSAGDSTEAFF

j_gene: TRBJ2-7
v_gene: TRBV6-5
abundance: .
d_gene: .
CDR3nt: TGTGCCAGCAGTTACGGACAGCCCTACGAGCAGTACTTC
CDR3aa: CASSYGQPYEQYF

j_gene: TRBJ1-2
v_gene: TRBV12-3/TRBV12-4
abundance: .
d_gene: TRBD1
CDR3nt: TGTGCCAGCAGTTTGAGGGGGCGATATGGCTACACCTTC
CDR3aa: CASSLRGRYGYTF

j_gene: TRBJ1-2
v_gene: TRBV5-1
abundance: .
d_gene: TRBD1
CDR3nt: TGCGCCAGCAGCATTCTTCCGGGACAGGGTTATGGCTACACCTTC
CDR3aa: CASSILPGQGYGYTF

j_gene: TRBJ2-7
v_gene: TRBV30
abundance: .
d_gene: .
CDR3nt: TGTGCCTCGAGGAGGGACAGTCGCCACGAGCAGTACTTC
CDR3aa: CASRRDSRHEQYF

j_gene: TRBJ2-3
v_gene: TRBV2
abundance: .
d_gene: .
CDR3nt: TGTGCCAGCAGGGAGGGATCAGGAGATACGCAGTATTTT
CDR3aa: CASREGSGDTQYF

j_gene: TRBJ2-2
v_gene: TRBV5-1
abundance: .
d_gene: TRBD1
CDR3nt: TGCGCCAGCAGCCGGGGACAGCTGGGGGACGGGGAGCTGTTTTTT
CDR3aa: CASSRGQLGDGELFF

j_gene: TRBJ2-1
v_gene: TRBV20-1
abundance: .
d_gene: TRBD2
CDR3nt: TGCAGTGCTAGTAGCGGGGGAAACTACAATGAGCAGTTCTTC
CDR3aa: CSASSGGNYNEQFF

j_gene: TRBJ1-6
v_gene: TRBV9
abundance: .
d_gene: TRBD1
CDR3nt: TGTGCCAGCAGCGTACAAACAGGGGCAAATTCACCCCTCCACTTT
CDR3aa: CASSVQTGANSPLHF

j_gene: TRBJ1-6
v_gene: TRBV3-1/TRBV3-2
abundance: .
d_gene: .
CDR3nt: TGTGCCAGCAGCGGCGGACTAAAGAATTCACCCCTCCACTTT
CDR3aa: CASSGGLKNSPLHF

j_gene: TRBJ1-3
v_gene: TRBV9
abundance: .
d_gene: .
CDR3nt: TGTGCCAGCAGCCCCAGACAGAGCTCTGGAAACACCATATATTTT
CDR3aa: CASSPRQSSGNTIYF

j_gene: TRBJ1-2
v_gene: TRBV5-5
abundance: few
d_gene: .
CDR3nt: TGTGCCAGCAGCCGAGACAGCTATGGCTACACCTTC
CDR3aa: CASSRDSYGYTF

j_gene: TRBJ1-2
v_gene: TRBV6-6
abundance: .
d_gene: TRBD1
CDR3nt: TGTGCCAGCAGTTACGGGACAGGGGTAGACTATGGCTACACCTTC
CDR3aa: CASSYGTGVDYGYTF

j_gene: TRBJ1-1
v_gene: TRBV5-1
abundance: .
d_gene: .
CDR3nt: TGCGCCAGCAGCTATAGACAGGACACTGAAGCTTTCTTT
CDR3aa: CASSYRQDTEAFF

j_gene: TRBJ1-6
v_gene: TRBV6-5
abundance: few
d_gene: .
CDR3nt: TGTGCCATCGCCCCGAGCTCCTATAATTCACCCCTCCACTTT
CDR3aa: CAIAPSSYNSPLHF

j_gene: TRBJ2-7
v_gene: TRBV30
abundance: .
d_gene: TRBD1
CDR3nt: TGTGCCTGGAGGGGGCGGGACAGGGGGATTTACGAGCAGTACTTC
CDR3aa: CAWRGRDRGIYEQYF